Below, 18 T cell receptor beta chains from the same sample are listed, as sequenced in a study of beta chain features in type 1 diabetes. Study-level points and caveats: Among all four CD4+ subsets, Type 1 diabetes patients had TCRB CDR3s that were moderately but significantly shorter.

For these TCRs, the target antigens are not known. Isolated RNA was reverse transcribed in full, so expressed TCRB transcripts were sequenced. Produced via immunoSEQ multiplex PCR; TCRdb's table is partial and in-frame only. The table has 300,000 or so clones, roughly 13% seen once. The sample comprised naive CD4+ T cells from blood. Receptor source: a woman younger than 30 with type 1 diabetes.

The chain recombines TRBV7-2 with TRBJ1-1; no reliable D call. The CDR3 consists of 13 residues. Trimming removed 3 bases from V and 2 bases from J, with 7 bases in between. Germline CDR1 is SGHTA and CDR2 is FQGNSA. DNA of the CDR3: TGTGCCAGCAGCTTCGGGTATAACACTGAAGCTTTCTTT. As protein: CASSFGYNTEAFF.

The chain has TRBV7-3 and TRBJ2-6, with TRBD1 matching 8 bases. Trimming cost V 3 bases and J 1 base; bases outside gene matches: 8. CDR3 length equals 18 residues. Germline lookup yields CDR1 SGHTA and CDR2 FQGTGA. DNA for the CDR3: TGTGCCAGCAGCTTTACCGGGACAGGTTTTTCTGGGGCCAACGTCCTGACTTTC. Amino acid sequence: CASSFTGTGFSGANVLTF.

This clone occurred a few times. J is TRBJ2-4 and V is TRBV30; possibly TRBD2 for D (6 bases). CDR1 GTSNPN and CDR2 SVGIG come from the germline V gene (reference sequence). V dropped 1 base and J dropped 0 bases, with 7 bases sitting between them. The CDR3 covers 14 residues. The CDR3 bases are TGTGCCTGGAGTGAGGGACTAGCCAAAAACATTCAGTACTTC. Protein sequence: CAWSEGLAKNIQYF. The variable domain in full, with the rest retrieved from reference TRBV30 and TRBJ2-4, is SQTIHQWPATLVQPVGSPLSLECTVEGTSNPNLYWYRQAAGRGLQLLFYSVGIGQISSEVPQNLSASRPQDRQFILSSKKLLLSDSGFYLCAWSEGLAKNIQYFGAGTRLSVL.

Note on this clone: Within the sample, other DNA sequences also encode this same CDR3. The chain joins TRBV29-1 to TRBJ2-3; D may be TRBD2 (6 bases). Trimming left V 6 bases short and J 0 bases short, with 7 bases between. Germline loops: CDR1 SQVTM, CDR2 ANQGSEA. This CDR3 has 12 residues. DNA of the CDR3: TGCAGCGTGGGGACTAGCACAGATACGCAGTATTTT. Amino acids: CSVGTSTDTQYF.

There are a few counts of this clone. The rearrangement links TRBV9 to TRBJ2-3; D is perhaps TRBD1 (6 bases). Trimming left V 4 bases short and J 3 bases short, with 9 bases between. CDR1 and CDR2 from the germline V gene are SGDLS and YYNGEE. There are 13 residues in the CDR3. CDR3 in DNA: TGTGCCAGCAGCCCAGGGGTTACAGATACGCAGTATTTT. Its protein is CASSPGVTDTQYF.

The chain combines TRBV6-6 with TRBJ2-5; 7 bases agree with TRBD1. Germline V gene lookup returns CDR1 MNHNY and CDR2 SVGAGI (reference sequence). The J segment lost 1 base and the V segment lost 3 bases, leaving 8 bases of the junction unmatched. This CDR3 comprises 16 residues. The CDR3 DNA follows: TGTGCCAGCAGTTATCCAACAGGGGCGGTCCAAGAGACCCAGTACTTC. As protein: CASSYPTGAVQETQYF.

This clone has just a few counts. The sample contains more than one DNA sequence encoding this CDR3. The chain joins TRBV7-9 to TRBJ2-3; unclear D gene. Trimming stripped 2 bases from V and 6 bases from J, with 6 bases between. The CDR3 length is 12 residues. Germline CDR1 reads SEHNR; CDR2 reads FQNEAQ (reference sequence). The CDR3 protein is CASSLLSDTQYF. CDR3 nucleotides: TGTGCCAGCAGCTTATTGTCGGATACGCAGTATTTT.

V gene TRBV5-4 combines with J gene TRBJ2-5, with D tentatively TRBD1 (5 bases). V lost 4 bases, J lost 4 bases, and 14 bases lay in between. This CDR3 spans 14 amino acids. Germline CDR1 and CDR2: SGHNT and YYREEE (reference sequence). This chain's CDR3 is CASSQEGVGETQYF. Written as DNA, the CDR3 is TGTGCCAGCAGCCAAGAAGGGGTGGGAGAGACCCAGTACTTC.

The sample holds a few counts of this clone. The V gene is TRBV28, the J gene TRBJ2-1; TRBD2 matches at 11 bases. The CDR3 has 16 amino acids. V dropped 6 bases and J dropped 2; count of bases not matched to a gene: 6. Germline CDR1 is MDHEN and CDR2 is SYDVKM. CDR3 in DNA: TGTGCCAGCAGATCGATAGCGGGAGGGGCCTACAATGAGCAGTTCTTC. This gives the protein CASRSIAGGAYNEQFF.

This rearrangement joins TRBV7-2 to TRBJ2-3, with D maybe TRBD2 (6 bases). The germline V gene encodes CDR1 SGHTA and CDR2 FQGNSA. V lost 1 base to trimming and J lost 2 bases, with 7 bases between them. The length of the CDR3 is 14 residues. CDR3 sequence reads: CASSLVAVTDTQYF. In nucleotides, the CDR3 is TGTGCCAGCAGCTTAGTAGCGGTCACAGATACGCAGTATTTT.

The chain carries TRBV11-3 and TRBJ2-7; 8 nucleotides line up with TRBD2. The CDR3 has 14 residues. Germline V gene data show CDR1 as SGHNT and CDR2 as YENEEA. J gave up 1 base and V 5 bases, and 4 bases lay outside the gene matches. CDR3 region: CASSPVAGSYEQYF. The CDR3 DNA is TGTGCCAGCAGCCCAGTAGCGGGGTCCTACGAGCAGTACTTC.

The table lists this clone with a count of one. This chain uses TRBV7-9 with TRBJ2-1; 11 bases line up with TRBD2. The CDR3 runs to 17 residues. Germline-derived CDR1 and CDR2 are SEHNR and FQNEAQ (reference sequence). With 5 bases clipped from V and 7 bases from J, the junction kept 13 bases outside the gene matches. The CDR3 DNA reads TGTGCCAGCAGCCCCAGGGGCGGTAGCGGGAGGGGGAATGAGCAGTTCTTC. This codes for CASSPRGGSGRGNEQFF.

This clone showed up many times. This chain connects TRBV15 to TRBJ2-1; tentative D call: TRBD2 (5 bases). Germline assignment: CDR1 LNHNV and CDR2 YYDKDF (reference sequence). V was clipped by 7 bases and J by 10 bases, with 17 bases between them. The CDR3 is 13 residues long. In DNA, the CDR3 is TGTGCCACCACTCGTGGGCTAGCCAGAGAGCAGTTCTTC. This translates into CATTRGLAREQFF.

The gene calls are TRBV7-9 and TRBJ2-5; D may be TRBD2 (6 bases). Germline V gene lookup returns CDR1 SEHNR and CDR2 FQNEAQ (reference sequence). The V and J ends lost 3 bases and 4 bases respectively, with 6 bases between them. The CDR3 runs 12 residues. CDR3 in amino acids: CASSFGGETQYF. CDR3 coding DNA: TGTGCCAGCAGCTTCGGGGGAGAGACCCAGTACTTC.

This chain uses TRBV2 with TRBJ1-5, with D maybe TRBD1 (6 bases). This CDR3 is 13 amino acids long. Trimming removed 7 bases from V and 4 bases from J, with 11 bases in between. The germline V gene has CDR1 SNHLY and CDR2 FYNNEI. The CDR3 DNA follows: TGTGCCAGCAAAACAGGGATAAATCAGCCCCAGCATTTT. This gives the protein CASKTGINQPQHF. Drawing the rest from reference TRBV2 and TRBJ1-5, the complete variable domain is EPEVTQTPSHQVTQMGQEVILRCVPISNHLYFYWYRQILGQKVEFLVSFYNNEISEKSEIFDDQFSVERPDGSNFTLKIRSTKLEDSAMYFCASKTGINQPQHFGDGTRLSIL.

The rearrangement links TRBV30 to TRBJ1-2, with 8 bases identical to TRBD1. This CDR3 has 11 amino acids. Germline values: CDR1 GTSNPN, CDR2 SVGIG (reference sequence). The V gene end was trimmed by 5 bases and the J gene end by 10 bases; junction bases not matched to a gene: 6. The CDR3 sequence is CAWEGQETYTF. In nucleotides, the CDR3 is TGTGCCTGGGAGGGACAGGAGACCTACACCTTC.

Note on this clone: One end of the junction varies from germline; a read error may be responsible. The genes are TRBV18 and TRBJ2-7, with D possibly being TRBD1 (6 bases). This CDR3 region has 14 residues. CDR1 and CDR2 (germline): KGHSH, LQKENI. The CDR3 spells CASSYSDSSTPSSF. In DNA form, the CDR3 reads TGTGCCAGCTCATACTCGGACAGCAGTACCCCGTCCAGCTTC.

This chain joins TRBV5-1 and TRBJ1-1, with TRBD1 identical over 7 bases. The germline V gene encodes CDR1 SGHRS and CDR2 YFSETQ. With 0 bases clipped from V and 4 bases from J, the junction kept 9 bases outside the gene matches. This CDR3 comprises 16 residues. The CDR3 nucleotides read TGCGCCAGCAGCTTGGAAGGGGGCGGATTTGGCACTGAAGCTTTCTTT. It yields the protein CASSLEGGGFGTEAFF.